This T cell receptor (beta chain) was obtained from a study of cytomegalovirus exposure and HLA in healthy donors. At the level of the study: Earlier findings included some 100 million unique TCR beta sequences obtained from 150 million to 200 million T cells. Study-level findings and limits: While the bulk of TCR sequences proved rare, some public TCRs turned up in many donors.

As to this clone: Its antigen is not known.

Use of 60 Vbeta and 13 Jbeta primers characterized the PCR. Profiled with immunoSEQ multiplex PCR; TCRdb holds only in-frame clones, not every one. Of fewer than 200,000 clones detected, around 74% appear once; the ten largest clones hold more than 1.2%. Sequenced input: PBMCs. The clonotype comes from a man aged 18 to 30 in good health and CMV-seronegative.

The CDR3 DNA sequence: TGTGCCAGCAGTCCGGGACAGGGGGCCCGCGGGGGGACCTACAATGAGCAGTTCTTC. It is translated as CASSPGQGARGGTYNEQFF. The chain carries TRBV6-4 and TRBJ2-1; 12 bases match TRBD1. Germline CDR1 is MRHNA and CDR2 is SNTAGT. This CDR3 comprises 19 residues. With V trimmed by 5 bases and J by 2 bases, 13 bases remained unmatched.